This entry concerns a single TCR beta chain. It lacks a known antigen. The source of the sample is a study of T cells in women clearing cervical HPV infection listed by TCRdb under 2018. Regarding the research as a whole: The cases were about 27 women with histologically confirmed HPV16-related CIN3 or worse, and 2 of these cases were invasive cancers. Blood from cases was collected at the visit at which the lesion was first identified, whereas blood from controls was collected once infection was no longer detected. The parent cohort enrolled about 10,000 women aged 18 or older in Guanacaste, Costa Rica, during about 1993 to 1995 and followed them for over six years. Among cases, blood sampling came a median of roughly 150 days after lesion detection, with an interquartile range of about 85 to 230 days. As quality controls, five blinded duplicates were added to each group, bringing the total to roughly 60 samples made up of some 50 participants and 10 replicates. Nested within Costa Rica's Guanacaste HPV Natural History Study, an exploratory proof-of-principle case-control study compared TCR repertoires across cervical HPV16 outcomes. Cases and controls were matched on age within five years and on year of sample collection. Since only a few of the women had HLA typing available, the possibility that HLA type was acting as a confounder could not be ruled out. A median age of almost 35 years was observed in cases versus 38 to 45 in controls, and no significant differences in baseline characteristics were found. The controls were some 23 women whose single incident HPV16 infection cleared within 12 months with no development of precancer or cancer.

TCR beta CDR3 regions were amplified by multiplex PCR from an average of approximately 1.3 ug genomic DNA per sample using the immunoSEQ assay. The assay corrected primer bias using a complete synthetic TCR repertoire to establish an amplification baseline. Amplicons were sequenced on the Illumina platform. As for the original processing: Sequences were error-corrected by clustering with frequency ratios and a modified nearest-neighbor algorithm, then analyzed in the immunoSEQ Analyzer with IMGT gene definitions. At each rarefaction depth, TCR richness and evenness were averaged across 20 rarefaction repeats, and samples with fewer sequences than that depth were excluded. Wilcoxon rank sum tests with FDR correction were used to compare relative abundances of V, D and J genes between the groups. For the blinded duplicates, the intraclass correlation was 95% to 97% for TCR richness and averaged roughly 75% across roughly 69 gene segments. TCRdb stores this immuneACCESS table with in-frame sequences only. Part of the clones is absent; in the studies checked, under half of the shortfall reflects unresolved V genes, and no reason is known for the rest. V, J and clone size are taken as reported in that table, and D and trimming were inferred from the DNA itself. In this sample's table one finds some 21,000 clones. The leading ten clones occupy approximately 24% of the sample.

Overall study outcomes, separate from this receptor: TCR repertoire richness was significantly higher in CIN3+ cases than in controls across sequencing depths, while evenness did not differ. The cross-sectional design could not show whether associations preceded infection or resulted from it; effector/memory subsets and HPV-specific T cells were not isolated. Because the number of T cells per sample was unknown, the richness differences could reflect varying T-cell content rather than repertoire biology. Cases were distinguished from controls with an estimated AUC of roughly 0.81 by random forest classifiers combining richness and V gene abundances.

Every participant had a single incident cervical HPV16 infection, and women with prevalent HPV16 infections were excluded. Cervical HPV DNA was detected with MY09/MY11 PCR, and genotyping was done by dot-blot hybridization. More than 14 mL of heparinized blood was centrifuged, after which the buffy coat was aliquoted, frozen at -30 degrees C, and then stored at -80 degrees C. QIAGEN kits were used to extract genomic DNA from the buffy coat specimens. Specimen: blood buffy coat. This TCR came from a woman aged 18 to 75 with a cervical HPV16 infection that either progressed to CIN3+ or cleared (not recorded which).

The CDR3 region has the sequence CASSPGTVFYDYTF. CDR3 DNA, as far as it was read: TGTGCCAGCTCACCTGGGACAGTTTTCTACGAC. The sequence is built from TRBV18 and TRBJ1-2, with 7 bases matching TRBD1. The sequence runs out 3 residues before the end of the CDR3; the remainder is reconstructed from the germline J gene. From the cysteine up to the phenylalanine, the CDR3 has a length of 14 residues. Shown are 33 bases from within the CDR3, in frame from base 1. CDR1 KGHSH and CDR2 LQKENI are derived from the germline V gene.